One and the same sample provided the 17 T cell receptor beta chains below, sequenced in a study of CD8+ T cells in alopecia areata. It was cDNA, reverse transcribed from extracted RNA, that served as the sequencing template. Clones were sequenced by immunoSEQ multiplex PCR, and TCRdb holds only the in-frame ones, with some missing. The sample comprises about 23,000 clones, about 47% of which are singletons, and roughly 29% rests with the top ten. Sequenced: NKG2D-high CD8+ T cells sorted from blood. These receptors were taken from a human donor with alopecia areata.

The V call is TRBV28, the J call TRBJ1-1; D remains ambiguous. This CDR3 spans 13 amino acids. Germline V lookup: CDR1 MDHEN, CDR2 SYDVKM. Trimming stripped 4 bases from V and 7 bases from J, with 13 bases between. The CDR3 coding sequence is TGTGCCAGCAGTTCCTTTAGGAGTAATGAAGCTTTCTTT. The encoded protein is CASSSFRSNEAFF.

The rearrangement links TRBV6-5 to TRBJ2-1, with 7 nucleotides matching TRBD2. CDR3 length: 16 amino acids. Germline-derived CDR1 and CDR2 are MNHEY and SVGAGI. The ends lost 0 bases at V and 0 bases at J; junction bases unmatched: 2. The CDR3, as DNA: TGTGCCAGCAGTTACTCTCCGGGAGGCTCCTACAATGAGCAGTTCTTC. It specifies CASSYSPGGSYNEQFF.

The chain uses TRBV19 and TRBJ1-5; a possible D gene is TRBD1 (5 bases). Germline V gives CDR1 LNHDA, CDR2 SQIVND (reference sequence). V lost 7 bases to trimming and J lost 3 bases, with 10 bases between them. CDR3 size: 13 residues. CDR3 region: CASMAGNNQPQHF. The CDR3 region has the DNA TGTGCCAGTATGGCAGGGAACAATCAGCCCCAGCATTTT.

This clone was recorded many times. V gene TRBV2 combines with J gene TRBJ2-1, with D perhaps TRBD1 (5 bases). CDR1 SNHLY and CDR2 FYNNEI come from the germline V gene. Trimming cost V 1 base and J 6 bases, with 16 bases left between them. There are 16 residues in the CDR3. CDR3 DNA sequence: TGTGCCAGCAGTGAAGTTCAGGGTTATATTGGCAATGAGCAGTTCTTC. Translating it yields CASSEVQGYIGNEQFF.

V gene TRBV4-2 combines with J gene TRBJ2-1; the match to TRBD2 covers 8 bases. The CDR3 has 16 residues. Per the germline V gene, CDR1 is LGHNA and CDR2 is YNFKEQ. The V gene end was trimmed by 4 bases and the J gene end by 0 bases; junction bases not matched to a gene: 5. The CDR3, as DNA: TGTGCCAGCAGCCCAACGGCGGGAGGCTCCTACAATGAGCAGTTCTTC. This encodes CASSPTAGGSYNEQFF.

The table lists this clone with a few counts. The rearrangement links TRBV4-1 to TRBJ1-1, with D perhaps matching TRBD1 (6 bases). The CDR3 length is 17 residues. V was trimmed by 0 bases and J by 0 bases, leaving 14 bases between them. Germline V CDR1 and CDR2: MGHRA, YSYEKL. CDR3 nucleotides: TGCGCCAGCAGCCAAGATGGGACGACAGGTATGAACACTGAAGCTTTCTTT. The encoded protein is CASSQDGTTGMNTEAFF.

This chain uses TRBV6-6 with TRBJ2-3, with 7 nucleotides matching TRBD2. Germline V gene sequence: CDR1 MNHNY, CDR2 SVGAGI (reference sequence). The CDR3 totals 15 residues. Trimming at V came to 6 bases and at J to 6 bases, leaving 12 bases not matched to a gene. In nucleotides, the CDR3 is TGTGCCAGCAGCCTATTGAGCGGGGCCTCTGATACGCAGTATTTT. Translating it yields CASSLLSGASDTQYF.

V usage is TRBV13 and J usage is TRBJ2-1; D perhaps matches TRBD1 (5 bases). Germline values: CDR1 PRHDT, CDR2 FYEKMQ (reference sequence). The CDR3 is made up of 15 amino acids. With 1 base removed from V and 4 bases from J, the gap between germline ends came to 11 bases. The CDR3, as DNA: TGTGCCAGCAGCTTAGTAAGGGGAATATACAATGAGCAGTTCTTC. Translated: CASSLVRGIYNEQFF.

Here the CDR3 reads CASSLGQSYGYTF. The CDR3 DNA reads TGTGCCAGCAGCTTGGGACAGTCGTATGGCTACACCTTC. This chain joins TRBV5-6 and TRBJ1-2; D perhaps matches TRBD1 (5 bases). Germline loops: CDR1 SGHDT, CDR2 YYEEEE. The CDR3 sequence is 13 residues long. Between the trimmed V and J ends, which lost 0 bases and 5 bases, there was a span of 8 bases.

The genes are TRBV2 and TRBJ2-1; D remains ambiguous. Trimming shortened V by 4 bases and J by 5 bases, and 15 bases separated the two germline ends. This CDR3 comprises 15 residues. The germline gives CDR1 SNHLY, CDR2 FYNNEI. The CDR3 region is CASSVSRMADNEQFF. The CDR3 coding sequence is TGTGCCAGCAGTGTTTCTCGAATGGCGGACAATGAGCAGTTCTTC.

The sample holds a few counts of this clone. The DNA of the CDR3 is TGTGCCAGCAGCGGAGAAACCGGGGAGCTGTTTTTT. It is translated as CASSGETGELFF. V usage is TRBV9 and J usage is TRBJ2-2; D is uncertain. Germline-derived CDR1 and CDR2 are SGDLS and YYNGEE. V dropped 3 bases and J dropped 5 bases, with 5 bases sitting between them. This CDR3 has 12 residues.

The chain is built from TRBV2 and TRBJ2-5; 8 bases align to TRBD2. The germline V gene encodes CDR1 SNHLY and CDR2 FYNNEI. The V and J ends lost 7 bases and 2 bases, in that order; junction bases with no gene match: 12. The CDR3 consists of 16 residues. The CDR3 region has the DNA TGTGCCAGCACCAGAGGCGGGGGGAGGGAGCAAGAGACCCAGTACTTC. It codes for CASTRGGGREQETQYF.

CDR3: CARAPGTGGYEQYF. In DNA, the CDR3 is TGTGCCAGAGCTCCTGGGACAGGGGGCTACGAGCAGTACTTC. J is TRBJ2-7 and V is TRBV19, with 11 bases that match TRBD1. This CDR3 has 14 residues. V lost 9 bases and J lost 3; bases outside the gene matches: 7. Germline-derived CDR1 and CDR2 are LNHDA and SQIVND (reference sequence).

The chain carries TRBV2 and TRBJ1-1; D is uncertain. This CDR3 is 11 amino acids long. Germline V gives CDR1 SNHLY, CDR2 FYNNEI. V was clipped by 6 bases and J by 11 bases, with 13 bases between them. Written as DNA, the CDR3 is TGTGCCAGCAGGGATACAGCTCGTGCTTTCTTT. Protein product: CASRDTARAFF.

The chain joins TRBV7-9 to TRBJ1-1; TRBD1 is a possible D gene (5 bases). V gave up 1 base and J gave up 0 bases, with 15 bases separating them. The CDR3 length is 17 residues. CDR1 is SEHNR, CDR2 FQNEAQ, per germline (reference sequence). This CDR3 reads CASSLVSAGTLNTEAFF. CDR3 coding DNA: TGTGCCAGCAGCTTAGTGTCAGCAGGGACCTTGAACACTGAAGCTTTCTTT.

V gene TRBV9 combines with J gene TRBJ2-7; 11 bases match TRBD1. The CDR3 is 15 residues long. CDR1 and CDR2 (germline): SGDLS, YYNGEE. Trimming cost V 1 base and J 3 bases; bases outside gene matches: 3. The CDR3, as DNA: TGTGCCAGCAGCGTAACCGGGACAGGGGGCTACGAGCAGTACTTC. Encoded protein: CASSVTGTGGYEQYF. Combining the CDR3 with reference TRBV9 and TRBJ2-7 gives the whole variable domain DSGVTQTPKHLITATGQRVTLRCSPRSGDLSVYWYQQSLDQGLQFLIQYYNGEERAKGNILERFSAQQFPDLHSELNLSSLELGDSALYFCASSVTGTGGYEQYFGPGTRLTVT.

The rearrangement uses TRBV6-1 and TRBJ1-1; TRBD1 aligns across 9 bases. The junction had 4 bases not matched to a gene; V was cut back by 3 bases and J by 5 bases. Germline CDR1 and CDR2: MNHNS and SASEGT. The CDR3 sequence is 14 residues long. The CDR3 nucleotides read TGTGCCAGCAGTGAGGGACAGGGATTTACTGAAGCTTTCTTT. Residues: CASSEGQGFTEAFF.